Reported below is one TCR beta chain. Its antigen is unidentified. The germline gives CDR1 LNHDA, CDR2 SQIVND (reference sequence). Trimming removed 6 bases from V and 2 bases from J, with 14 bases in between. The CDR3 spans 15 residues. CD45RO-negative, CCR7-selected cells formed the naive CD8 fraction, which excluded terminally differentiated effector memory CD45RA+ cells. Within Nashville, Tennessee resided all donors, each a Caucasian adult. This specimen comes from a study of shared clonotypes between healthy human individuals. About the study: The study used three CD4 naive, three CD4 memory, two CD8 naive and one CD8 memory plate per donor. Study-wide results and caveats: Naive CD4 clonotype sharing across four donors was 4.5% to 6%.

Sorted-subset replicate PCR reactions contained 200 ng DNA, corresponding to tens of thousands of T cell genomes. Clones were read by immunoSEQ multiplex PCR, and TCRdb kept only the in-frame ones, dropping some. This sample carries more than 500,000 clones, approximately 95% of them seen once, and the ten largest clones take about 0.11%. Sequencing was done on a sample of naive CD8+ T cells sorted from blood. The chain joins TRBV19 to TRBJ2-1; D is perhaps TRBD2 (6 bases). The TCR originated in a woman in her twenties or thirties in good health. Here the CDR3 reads CASSTLRDPYNEQFF. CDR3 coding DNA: TGTGCCAGTAGCACGTTGCGGGACCCCTACAATGAGCAGTTCTTC.